This T cell receptor (beta chain) was identified during a study of shared clonotypes between healthy human individuals. Profiled with immunoSEQ multiplex PCR; TCRdb holds only in-frame clones, not every one. The sample lists over a million clones, about 98.5% occurring once. All donors were Caucasian adults living in Nashville, Tennessee. Partitioning of CD4+ cells yielded a CD45RA+ naive subset and a CD45RA-negative memory subset. With 5 bases removed from V and 1 base from J, the gap between germline ends came to 14 bases. This CDR3 is built from 15 residues. CDR1 is SEHNR, CDR2 FQNEAQ, per germline (reference sequence).

This TCR came from a man younger than 40 in good health. The sequencing input was naive CD4+ T cells sorted from blood. The subset here: CD45RA+ positively selected. The chain links TRBV7-9 to TRBJ1-1; perhaps TRBD1 as D (5 bases). This chain's CDR3 is CASSPRGPTNTEAFF. DNA for the CDR3: TGTGCCAGCAGCCCCCGGGGACCGACGAACACTGAAGCTTTCTTT.